Listed below are T cell receptor beta chains from one sample, sequenced in a study of PD-L1 blockade in urothelial cancer. Sequencing used immunoSEQ multiplex PCR; TCRdb keeps in-frame clones, though not all of them. The data hold tens of thousands of clones, with roughly 84% observed a single time. The sequenced sample was PBMCs, obtained around atezolizumab (anti-PD-L1) treatment. Receptor source: a woman aged 70-85 years with urothelial cancer. Each CDR3 is given with its conserved first and last residue. A D gene is named only where the DNA matches it firmly. Size tells how often a clone was seen (once, few, many) or the class of an expanded clone, and some rows leave it out.

clone_size j_call d_call v_call cdr3_aa cdr3_nt
once TRBJ2-2 TRBD2 TRBV5-4 CASSLGLGRVSGELFF TGTGCCAGCAGCTTAGGCCTAGGGAGGGTATCCGGGGAGCTGTTTTTT
NA TRBJ2-2 TRBD1 TRBV9 CASSVEGTVTGELFF TGTGCCAGCAGCGTAGAGGGGACAGTCACCGGGGAGCTGTTTTTT
few TRBJ1-2 NA TRBV7-9 CASSPGGLLNGYTF TGTGCCAGCAGCCCCGGCGGACTACTTAATGGCTACACCTTC
NA TRBJ1-3 TRBD1 TRBV6-5 CASSYRGQRALNTIYF TGTGCCAGCAGTTACCGGGGACAGCGGGCCCTGAACACCATATATTTT
NA TRBJ1-3 NA TRBV6-1 CASSERYDSSSGNTIYF TGTGCCAGCAGTGAAAGGTACGACAGTTCCTCTGGAAACACCATATATTTT
NA TRBJ2-7 NA TRBV7-2 CASSLLAQSSYEQYF TGTGCCAGCAGCTTACTAGCGCAGAGCTCCTACGAGCAGTACTTC
NA TRBJ1-2 TRBD1 TRBV5-1 CASSFGGQTYGYTF TGCGCCAGCAGCTTTGGGGGACAGACCTATGGCTACACCTTC
NA TRBJ2-1 TRBD1 TRBV4-1 CASSQVPGQAFYNEQFF TGCGCCAGCAGCCAAGTTCCGGGACAGGCGTTCTACAATGAGCAGTTCTTC
NA TRBJ2-7 NA TRBV6-5 CASSYDGGPEQYF TGTGCCAGCAGTTACGACGGGGGGCCCGAGCAGTACTTC
NA TRBJ2-7 TRBD1 TRBV7-9 CASSDHRGVGYEQYF TGTGCCAGCAGCGATCACAGGGGAGTGGGCTACGAGCAGTACTTC
NA TRBJ1-5 TRBD1 TRBV18 CASRGQDSNQPQHF TGTGCCAGCCGGGGACAGGATAGCAATCAGCCCCAGCATTTT
NA TRBJ2-1 TRBD2 TRBV7-2 CASRPRGLAEREQFF TGTGCCAGCAGACCTCGAGGACTAGCGGAAAGGGAGCAGTTCTTC
NA TRBJ1-1 NA TRBV30 CAWSSARGANTEAFF TGTGCCTGGAGTTCTGCCCGGGGGGCGAACACTGAAGCTTTCTTT
NA TRBJ2-1 TRBD1 TRBV5-1 CASSLDRGPYNEQFF TGCGCCAGCAGCTTAGACAGGGGCCCCTACAATGAGCAGTTCTTC
NA TRBJ1-1 NA TRBV19 CASSVQGSTEAFF TGTGCCAGTAGTGTACAGGGATCCACTGAAGCTTTCTTT
NA TRBJ2-5 TRBD1 TRBV5-4 CASSLGTGRRETQYF TGTGCCAGCAGCTTGGGGACAGGTCGTCGAGAGACCCAGTACTTC
NA TRBJ1-1 TRBD1 TRBV27 CASSSAEFYRGVEAFF TGTGCCAGCAGTTCGGCCGAATTTTACAGGGGGGTTGAAGCTTTCTTT
NA TRBJ2-5 TRBD1 TRBV13 CASSSGQGQETQYF TGTGCCAGCAGCTCGGGACAGGGTCAAGAGACCCAGTACTTC
NA TRBJ2-7 TRBD2 TRBV5-4 CASSDPSGSSYEQYF TGTGCCAGCAGCGACCCTAGCGGGAGTTCCTACGAGCAGTACTTC
NA TRBJ1-1 TRBD1 TRBV19 CASSITGGGTEAFF TGTGCCAGTAGTATAACAGGGGGTGGCACTGAAGCTTTCTTT
NA TRBJ2-2 NA TRBV6-1 CASRRATGNTGELFF TGTGCCAGCAGACGAGCGACCGGGAACACCGGGGAGCTGTTTTTT
NA TRBJ2-1 TRBD2 TRBV5-6 CASSYRSGKEQFF TGTGCCAGCAGTTACCGTAGCGGGAAAGAGCAGTTCTTC
NA TRBJ2-1 TRBD2 TRBV9 CASSVGGGSYNEQFF TGTGCCAGCAGCGTTGGGGGGGGCTCCTACAATGAGCAGTTCTTC
few TRBJ2-7 TRBD2 TRBV7-2 CASSSREGPSYEQYF TGTGCCAGCAGCTCGCGGGAGGGCCCCTCCTACGAGCAGTACTTC
NA TRBJ2-6 NA TRBV5-1 CASSLTGYGSGANVLTF TGCGCCAGCAGCTTGACAGGATATGGCTCTGGGGCCAACGTCCTGACTTTC
NA TRBJ1-1 NA TRBV30 CAWSRVDGNTEAFF TGTGCCTGGAGTCGCGTCGATGGGAACACTGAAGCTTTCTTT
NA TRBJ1-1 NA TRBV28 CASRYRSGSLEAFF TGTGCCAGCAGGTATAGGTCAGGTTCACTTGAAGCTTTCTTT
NA TRBJ2-7 TRBD1 TRBV30 CAWRKTGAYEQYF TGTGCCTGGAGAAAGACAGGGGCCTACGAGCAGTACTTC
NA TRBJ2-6 TRBD1 TRBV19 CASAPDRGLGANVLTF TGTGCCAGTGCCCCGGACAGGGGGCTGGGGGCCAACGTCCTGACTTTC
NA TRBJ1-1 TRBD1 TRBV5-1 CASSALQGARPEAFF TGCGCCAGCAGCGCCCTACAGGGGGCGAGGCCTGAAGCTTTCTTT
NA TRBJ2-5 NA TRBV9 CASSVFSGAAKETQYF TGTGCCAGCAGCGTCTTTAGCGGTGCCGCTAAAGAGACCCAGTACTTC
many TRBJ2-7 NA TRBV27 CASSFDRNSYEQYF TGTGCCAGCAGTTTCGACAGAAACTCCTACGAGCAGTACTTC
NA TRBJ1-2 TRBD1 TRBV27 CASSLIQGAGYGYTF TGTGCCAGCAGCTTAATACAGGGGGCAGGCTATGGCTACACCTTC
NA TRBJ1-3 TRBD1 TRBV19 CASSPSPGQPYSGNTIYF TGTGCCAGTAGTCCTAGCCCGGGACAGCCCTACTCTGGAAACACCATATATTTT
NA TRBJ2-5 NA TRBV5-1 CASSLDTQETQYF TGCGCCAGCAGCTTGGACACCCAAGAGACCCAGTACTTC
NA TRBJ1-1 NA TRBV19 CASGHKGTEAFF TGTGCCAGTGGACACAAGGGGACTGAAGCTTTCTTT
NA TRBJ2-5 NA TRBV21-1 CASSKEFRLLQETQYF TGTGCCAGCAGCAAAGAGTTTCGACTGCTCCAAGAGACCCAGTACTTC
NA TRBJ1-1 TRBD1 TRBV30 CALRTGGASNTEAFF TGTGCCCTCCGGACAGGGGGCGCGTCGAACACTGAAGCTTTCTTT
NA TRBJ2-7 NA TRBV2 CASSVSAAPGSYEQYF TGTGCCAGCAGTGTGAGCGCGGCCCCGGGCTCCTACGAGCAGTACTTC
NA TRBJ2-3 TRBD2 TRBV5-1 CASSLPGTSGGASTDTQYF TGCGCCAGCAGCTTGCCCGGGACTAGCGGGGGGGCTAGCACAGATACGCAGTATTTT
once TRBJ2-1 TRBD2 TRBV28 CASSFPRGGLAGAPSYNEQFF TGTGCCAGCAGTTTCCCCCGGGGGGGACTAGCGGGAGCCCCCTCCTACAATGAGCAGTTCTTC
many TRBJ1-6 NA TRBV7-6 CASSLTGNSSPLHF TGTGCCAGCAGCTTAACGGGGAACAGTTCACCCCTCCACTTT
NA TRBJ2-1 NA TRBV16 CASSQNSAQVKNEQFF TGTGCCAGCAGCCAAAACTCTGCACAGGTCAAAAATGAGCAGTTCTTC
NA TRBJ2-7 TRBD1 TRBV7-8 CASSRRSGDRGRGEQYF TGTGCCAGCAGCCGCCGGTCGGGGGACAGGGGAAGGGGCGAGCAGTACTTC
NA TRBJ1-6 NA TRBV2 CASTMDRGYYNSPLHF TGTGCCAGCACCATGGACAGAGGGTACTATAATTCACCCCTCCACTTT